This T cell receptor beta chain emerged from a study of blood T cells in healthy people across ages. Study findings and constraints: TCR beta diversity tracked closely with naive T cell percentage. A roughly linear fall in TCR beta diversity per million T cells was seen with increasing age. Calculation of diversity from one million T cells yielded estimates considered to be underestimates.

Germline V gives CDR1 SGDLS, CDR2 YYNGEE. The CDR3 totals 14 residues. V was clipped by 2 bases and J by 0 bases, with 6 bases between them. Combining a sample-barcoded 5' primer with a J-beta primer mix, a second PCR ran for roughly 7 to 12 cycles. One entry per CDR3 protein results from TCRdb running MiXCR on the 5' RACE reads. Of around 620,000 distinct CDR3 sequences in the sample, 25% to 30% are singletons; the top ten hold less than 20%. This clonotype was found once. The antigen remains undetermined. The chain couples TRBV9 to TRBJ1-3; D not certain. The specimen sequenced was blood. The clonotype comes from a woman aged 70 to 79 in good health. The CDR3 region has the DNA TGTGCCAGCAGCGTTTACGGCTCTGGAAACACCATATATTTT. Its translation: CASSVYGSGNTIYF.